This TCR beta chain emerged from a study of cytomegalovirus exposure and HLA in healthy donors. On the study more broadly: Samples from HLA-typed donors yielded approximately 80 million unique TCRs in an early data release.

CDR1 is SEHNR and CDR2 is FQNEAQ in the germline V gene (reference sequence). The V segment lost 4 bases and the J segment 5 bases; nucleotides outside the gene matches: 16. This CDR3 has 19 residues. The PCR made use of 60 Vbeta and 13 Jbeta primers. Profiling relied on immunoSEQ multiplex PCR, and the TCRdb table lists in-frame clones only, not all of them. The sample yields 150,000 to 200,000 clones, 75% to 85% seen once. The genes are TRBV7-9 and TRBJ2-3; 12 bases fit TRBD2. Sequences were obtained from PBMCs. The TCR was taken from a man younger than 35 in good health and CMV-seronegative. CDR3 nucleotide sequence: TGTGCCAGCAGCTCCAAGACAGGAGCTAGCGGGGGGGCCGGAGATACGCAGTATTTT. It yields the protein CASSSKTGASGGAGDTQYF.